The sequence of this TCR beta chain was determined in a study of blood T cell repertoires in COVID-19. Across the study: PBMCs, B-cell-depleted T cells, or T cells were the source of the cDNA or gDNA that made up the material.

CDR3 length: 17 amino acids. Germline values: CDR1 SNHLY, CDR2 FYNNEI. The V gene lost 0 bases and the J gene lost 0 bases, with 14 bases spanning the gap. Recruits, aged about 18 to 90 years, lived in about two dozen US areas. Cohort 3 donors counted as recovered after two negative PCRs, clearance, or resolved symptoms. Per the study methods: Cell counts per sample came from amplifying reference gene primers. Repertoires were generated with immunoSEQ multiplex PCR, while TCRdb's copy carries only in-frame clones and drops some. V, J and clone size are those of that table, while D and trimming were read from the DNA. The data show 250,000 to 350,000 clones, 80% to 90% seen once.

V usage is TRBV2 and J usage is TRBJ1-1; tentative D call: TRBD1 (6 bases). The sequence came from a woman younger than 35 who had recovered from COVID-19. Material: PBMCs or T cells enriched from blood (not recorded which). The CDR3 is CASSEALPGVMNTEAFF. The CDR3 bases are TGTGCCAGCAGTGAAGCTTTGCCAGGGGTCATGAACACTGAAGCTTTCTTT.